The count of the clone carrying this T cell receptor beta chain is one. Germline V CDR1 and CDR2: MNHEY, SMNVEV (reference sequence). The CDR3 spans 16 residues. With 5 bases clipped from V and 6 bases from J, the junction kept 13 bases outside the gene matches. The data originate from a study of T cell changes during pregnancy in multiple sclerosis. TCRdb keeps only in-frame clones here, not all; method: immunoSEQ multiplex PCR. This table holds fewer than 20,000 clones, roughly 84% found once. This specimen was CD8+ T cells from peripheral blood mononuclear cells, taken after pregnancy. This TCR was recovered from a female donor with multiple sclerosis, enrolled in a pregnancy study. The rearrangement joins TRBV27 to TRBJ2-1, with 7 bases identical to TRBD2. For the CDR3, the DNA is TGTGCCAGCAGTCCCATAGCGGGCGGGCTCGGCAATGAGCAGTTCTTC. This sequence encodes CASSPIAGGLGNEQFF.